This TCR beta chain is drawn from a study of cytomegalovirus exposure and HLA in healthy donors. The PCR ran on 60 Vbeta and 13 Jbeta primers. In the original workflow: About 11 million of the 75 million to 95 million unique TCR beta chains counted in a later analysis were shared. Assay: immunoSEQ multiplex PCR; the TCRdb copy retains only in-frame clones and omits some. V and J calls and clone size are as listed in that table; D and trimming were resolved from the DNA. The sample yields under 200,000 clones, approximately 80% seen once. Regarding this clone: Its antigen remains unknown.

This CDR3 region has 15 residues. Per germline, CDR1 LNHDA and CDR2 SQIVND (reference sequence). General study results and limits: Per a later analysis, about 15,000 TCR beta sequences showed association with HLA alleles at 0.05 false discovery rate. Earlier findings revealed that most TCR beta V segments proved productive either about 90% or about 30% of the time. As confirmed in vitro, three CMV-associated chains were specific for CMV antigens.

Sequencing was done on a sample of PBMCs. This TCR was sampled from a man in his 60s in good health and CMV-seronegative. The chain links TRBV19 to TRBJ2-5; TRBD1 agrees at 9 bases. The J call may not be correct, given that the DNA end is closer to TRBJ2-7. CDR3 in amino acids: CASSPRQGGSYEQYF. The CDR3 DNA follows: TGTGCCAGTAGTCCGAGACAGGGGGGCTCCTACGAGCAGTACTTC.